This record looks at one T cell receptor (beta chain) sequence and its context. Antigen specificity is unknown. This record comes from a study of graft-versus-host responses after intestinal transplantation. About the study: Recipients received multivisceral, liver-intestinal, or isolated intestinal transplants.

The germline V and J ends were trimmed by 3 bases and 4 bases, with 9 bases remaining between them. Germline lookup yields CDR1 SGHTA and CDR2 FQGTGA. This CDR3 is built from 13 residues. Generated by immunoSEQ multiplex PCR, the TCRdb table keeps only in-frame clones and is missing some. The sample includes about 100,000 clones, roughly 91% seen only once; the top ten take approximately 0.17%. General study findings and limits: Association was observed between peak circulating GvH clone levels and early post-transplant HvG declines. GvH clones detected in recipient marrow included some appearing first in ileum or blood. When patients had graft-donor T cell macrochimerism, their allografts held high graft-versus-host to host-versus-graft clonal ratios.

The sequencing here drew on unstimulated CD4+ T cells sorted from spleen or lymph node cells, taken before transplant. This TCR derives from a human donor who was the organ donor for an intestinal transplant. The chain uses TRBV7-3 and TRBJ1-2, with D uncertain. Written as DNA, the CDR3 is TGTGCCAGCAGCTTCTTAGATGGCTATGGCTACACCTTC. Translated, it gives CASSFLDGYGYTF.